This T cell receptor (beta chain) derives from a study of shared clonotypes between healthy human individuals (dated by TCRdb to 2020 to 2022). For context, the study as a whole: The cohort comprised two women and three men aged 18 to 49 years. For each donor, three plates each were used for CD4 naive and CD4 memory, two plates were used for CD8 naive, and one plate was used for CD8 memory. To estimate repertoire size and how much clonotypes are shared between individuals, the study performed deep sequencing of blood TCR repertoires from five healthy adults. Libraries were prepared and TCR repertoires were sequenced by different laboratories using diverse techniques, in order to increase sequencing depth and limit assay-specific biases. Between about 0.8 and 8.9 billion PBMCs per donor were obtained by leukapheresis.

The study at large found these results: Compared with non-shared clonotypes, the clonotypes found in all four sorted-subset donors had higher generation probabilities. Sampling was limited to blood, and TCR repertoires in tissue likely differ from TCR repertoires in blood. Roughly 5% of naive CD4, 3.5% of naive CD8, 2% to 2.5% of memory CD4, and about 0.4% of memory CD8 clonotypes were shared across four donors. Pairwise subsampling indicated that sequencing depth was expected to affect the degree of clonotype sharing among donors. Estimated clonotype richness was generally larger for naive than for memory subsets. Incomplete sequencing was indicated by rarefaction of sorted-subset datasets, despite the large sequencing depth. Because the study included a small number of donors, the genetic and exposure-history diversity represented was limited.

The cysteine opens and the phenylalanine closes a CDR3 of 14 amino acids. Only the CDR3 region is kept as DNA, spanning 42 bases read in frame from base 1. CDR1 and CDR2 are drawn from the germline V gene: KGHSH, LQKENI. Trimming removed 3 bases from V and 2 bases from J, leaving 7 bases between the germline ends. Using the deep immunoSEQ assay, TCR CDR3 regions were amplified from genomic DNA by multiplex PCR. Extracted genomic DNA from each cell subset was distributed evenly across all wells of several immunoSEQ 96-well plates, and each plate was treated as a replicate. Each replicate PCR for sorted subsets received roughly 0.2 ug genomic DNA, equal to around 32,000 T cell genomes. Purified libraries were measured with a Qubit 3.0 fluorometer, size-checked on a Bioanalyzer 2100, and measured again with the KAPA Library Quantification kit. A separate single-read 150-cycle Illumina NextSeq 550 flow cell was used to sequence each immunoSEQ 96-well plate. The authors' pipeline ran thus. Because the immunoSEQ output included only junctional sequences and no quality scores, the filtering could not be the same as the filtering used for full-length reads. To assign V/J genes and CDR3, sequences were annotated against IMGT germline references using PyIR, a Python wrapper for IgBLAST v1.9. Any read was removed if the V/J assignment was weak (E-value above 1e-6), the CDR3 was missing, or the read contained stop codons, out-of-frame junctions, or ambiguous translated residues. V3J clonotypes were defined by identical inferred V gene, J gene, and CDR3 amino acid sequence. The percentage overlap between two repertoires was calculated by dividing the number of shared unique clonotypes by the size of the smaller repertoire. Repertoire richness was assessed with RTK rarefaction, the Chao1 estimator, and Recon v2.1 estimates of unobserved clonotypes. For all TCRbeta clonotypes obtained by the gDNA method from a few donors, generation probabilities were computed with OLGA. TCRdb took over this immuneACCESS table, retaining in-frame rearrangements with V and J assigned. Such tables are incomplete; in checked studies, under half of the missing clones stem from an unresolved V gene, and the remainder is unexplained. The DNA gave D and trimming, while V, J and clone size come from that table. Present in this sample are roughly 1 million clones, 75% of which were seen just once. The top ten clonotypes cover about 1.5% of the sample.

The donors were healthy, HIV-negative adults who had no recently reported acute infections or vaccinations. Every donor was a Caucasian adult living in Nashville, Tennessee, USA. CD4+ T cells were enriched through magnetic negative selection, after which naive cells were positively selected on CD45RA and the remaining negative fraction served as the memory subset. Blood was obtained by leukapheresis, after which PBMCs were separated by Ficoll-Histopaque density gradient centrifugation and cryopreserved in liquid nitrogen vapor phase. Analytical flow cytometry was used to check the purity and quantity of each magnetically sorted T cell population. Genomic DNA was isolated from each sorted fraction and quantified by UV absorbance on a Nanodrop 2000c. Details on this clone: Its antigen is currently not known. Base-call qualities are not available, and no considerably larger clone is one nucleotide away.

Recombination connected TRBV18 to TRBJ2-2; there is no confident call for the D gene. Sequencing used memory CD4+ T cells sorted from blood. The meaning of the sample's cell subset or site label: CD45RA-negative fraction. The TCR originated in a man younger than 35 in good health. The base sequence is TGTGCCAGCTCACCCTACGGAAACACCGGGGAGCTGTTTTTT. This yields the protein CASSPYGNTGELFF.